These 30 T cell receptor beta chains share one sample of origin, sequenced in a study of blood T cell repertoires in COVID-19 (TCRdb year 2020). Library construction relied on the immunoSEQ multiplex PCR assay. Drawn from immuneACCESS, this table holds only the in-frame rearrangements with V and J called that TCRdb kept. Clones are partly lost; checked studies trace under half to an unresolved V gene and leave the rest unexplained. The sample includes tens of thousands of clones, with around three quarters observed a single time. The top ten constitute approximately 40% of the sample. Sequencing used peripheral blood. The source of these receptors is a woman aged 70 to 79 with acute or convalescent COVID-19.

The count of this clone is one. The CDR3 reads CASRLQGSGYTF. CDR3 bases: TGTGCCAGCAGACTACAGGGTTCAGGCTACACCTTC. The V call is TRBV3-1 (or the pseudogene TRBV3-2), the J call TRBJ1-2, with D perhaps matching TRBD1 (6 bases). V shed 6 bases and J shed 8 bases, with 13 bases lying between them. Germline lookup yields CDR1 LGHDT and CDR2 YNNKEL (reference sequence). This CDR3 contains 12 residues.

V gene TRBV12-5 combines with J gene TRBJ2-1, with TRBD2 matching over 10 bases. The CDR3 extends over 15 amino acids. Germline values: CDR1 LGHNT, CDR2 FRNRAP. V shed 8 bases, J shed 2 bases, and the junction held 6 bases outside the gene matches. The CDR3 is CASISGGAPYNEQFF. For the CDR3, the DNA is TGTGCTAGTATAAGCGGGGGGGCTCCCTACAATGAGCAGTTCTTC. Combining the CDR3 with reference TRBV12-5 and TRBJ2-1 gives the whole variable domain DARVTQTPRHKVTEMGQEVTMRCQPILGHNTVFWYRQTMMQGLELLAYFRNRAPLDDSGMPKDRFSAEMPDATLATLKIQPSEPRDSAVYFCASISGGAPYNEQFFGPGTRLTVL.

This chain connects TRBV5-1 to TRBJ2-4, with a tentative D call TRBD1 (6 bases). Per the germline V gene, CDR1 is SGHRS and CDR2 is YFSETQ. Trimming removed 4 bases at V and 1 base at J, with 18 bases between. CDR3 length equals 17 residues. The CDR3 bases are TGCGCCAGCAGCAGCTCGACAGGTGCTTTGGCCAAAAACATTCAGTACTTC. Translation: CASSSSTGALAKNIQYF.

This chain joins TRBV18 and TRBJ2-2; 8 nucleotides line up with TRBD1. CDR3 length equals 18 residues. Germline trimming cut 6 bases from V and 4 bases from J; bases unmatched to any gene: 16. The germline gives CDR1 KGHSH, CDR2 LQKENI. The CDR3 DNA reads as TGTGCCAGCTCCCTACGGCAGGGGGCGACGACGAGCACCGGGGAGCTGTTTTTT. Its translation is CASSLRQGATTSTGELFF.

V gene TRBV5-1 combines with J gene TRBJ2-6; D possibly corresponds to TRBD2 (6 bases). The CDR3 has 18 residues. V dropped 4 bases and J dropped 0 bases, with 17 bases sitting between them. Germline-derived CDR1 and CDR2 are SGHRS and YFSETQ. The chain's CDR3 is CASSRDGTRSSGANVLTF. CDR3 sequence (DNA): TGCGCCAGCAGCCGGGACGGGACTCGGAGCTCTGGGGCCAACGTCCTGACTTTC.

This clone was detected once. The chain is built from TRBV3-1 (or the pseudogene TRBV3-2) and TRBJ2-7; TRBD2 agrees at 10 bases. This CDR3 comprises 14 residues. In germline, CDR1 is LGHDT, CDR2 YNNKEL (reference sequence). Losses at the gene ends were 3 bases for V and 5 bases for J; bases not matched to a gene: 4. The CDR3 here is CASSHLAGVHEQYF. The CDR3 DNA reads as TGTGCCAGCAGCCACCTAGCGGGAGTCCACGAGCAGTACTTC.

The J gene is TRBJ1-5, the V gene TRBV28; D unresolved. The germline CDR1 and CDR2 sequences are MDHEN and SYDVKM. The CDR3 length is 15 residues. The ends were cut back, 4 bases at V and 5 bases at J, with 15 bases in the middle. The CDR3 sequence is CASSSPTPNHQPQHF. For the CDR3, the DNA is TGTGCCAGCAGTTCCCCTACTCCGAATCATCAGCCCCAGCATTTT.

This clone was observed many times. At one end the junction does not follow the germline gene, possibly because of a read error. The chain uses TRBV29-1 and TRBJ2-5; D is possibly TRBD2 (7 bases). Germline CDR1 is SQVTM and CDR2 is ANQGSEA. CDR3 size: 13 residues. The CDR3 loop reads CSGAGALQKTQYF. The CDR3 DNA sequence: TGCAGCGGTGCGGGGGCCCTCCAAAAGACCCAGTACTTC.

This clone was counted a single time. The V call is TRBV2, the J call TRBJ2-2, with 9 bases aligning to TRBD2. CDR3 length: 16 amino acids. The J segment lost 1 base and the V segment lost 1 base, leaving 1 base of the junction unmatched. Germline CDR1 and CDR2: SNHLY and FYNNEI. The CDR3 DNA reads as TGTGCCAGCAGTGAAGAACTAGCGGGGAACACCGGGGAGCTGTTTTTT. This encodes CASSEELAGNTGELFF.

The chain couples TRBV10-3 to TRBJ2-7; D unresolved. The CDR3 is made up of 10 amino acids. Germline-derived CDR1 and CDR2 are ENHRY and SYGVKD. As DNA, the CDR3 is TGTGGGCGGAGCTCCTACGAGCAGTACTTC. Translation: CGRSSYEQYF.

The chain couples TRBV6-2 or TRBV6-3 to TRBJ1-5; TRBD1 is a possible D gene (5 bases). CDR3 length equals 15 residues. Germline lookup yields CDR1 MNHEY and CDR2 SVGEGT. V lost 3 bases and J lost 5, with 14 bases in between. The CDR3 DNA follows: TGTGCCAGCAGTTATGTAGGGGCCAGAGATCAGCCCCAGCATTTT. Its translation: CASSYVGARDQPQHF.

This clone was recorded a few times. The chain links TRBV5-6 to TRBJ2-4, with D possibly TRBD2 on 5 matching bases. Trimming took 1 base from V and 6 from J, leaving 14 bases between them. The CDR3 is 15 amino acids. CDR1 and CDR2 (germline): SGHDT, YYEEEE. CDR3 in amino acids: CASSLPRGSGNIQYF. CDR3 nucleotides: TGTGCCAGCAGCTTGCCTCGGGGATCGGGAAACATTCAGTACTTC.

The chain combines TRBV5-1 with TRBJ2-5; 14 bases are a match to TRBD2. V was clipped by 5 bases and J by 3 bases; unmatched bases: 15. This CDR3 is built from 19 residues. The germline V gene encodes CDR1 SGHRS and CDR2 YFSETQ. The CDR3 region is CASSPTSPTSGGAEETQYF. The CDR3 nucleotides are TGCGCCAGCAGTCCCACCAGTCCGACTAGCGGGGGGGCCGAAGAGACCCAGTACTTC.

This clone was seen a single time. The V gene is TRBV19, the J gene TRBJ2-3; D ambiguous. There are 13 residues in the CDR3. Germline loops: CDR1 LNHDA, CDR2 SQIVND (reference sequence). V was shortened by 1 base and J by 4 bases, with 6 bases between the two germline ends. The CDR3 DNA sequence: TGTGCCAGTAGTATAGGAGTGGCAGATACGCAGTATTTT. This translates into CASSIGVADTQYF.

Only a few counts were recorded for this clone. The chain is built from TRBV6-5 and TRBJ2-7; TRBD1 matches 7 bases. The CDR3 runs to 11 residues. The V segment lost 5 bases and the J segment 5 bases; nucleotides outside the gene matches: 0. Germline V gives CDR1 MNHEY, CDR2 SVGAGI. The CDR3 DNA reads as TGTGCCAGCAGTCAGGGGGACGAGCAGTACTTC. Amino acid sequence: CASSQGDEQYF.

The chain carries TRBV11-2 and TRBJ2-1; 8 bases agree with TRBD2. The CDR3 sequence is 18 residues long. V shed 0 bases and J 0 bases; nucleotides not matched to a gene: 7. Per the germline V gene, CDR1 is SGHAT and CDR2 is FQNNGV. The CDR3 spells CASSLDPASGYSYNEQFF. CDR3 nucleotide sequence: TGTGCCAGCAGCTTAGATCCCGCTAGCGGGTACTCCTACAATGAGCAGTTCTTC.

The CDR3 coding sequence is TGTGCCAGCAGCCGGGGGACCTTAATTGAAGCTTTCTTT. Amino acid sequence: CASSRGTLIEAFF. The chain uses TRBV12-3 or TRBV12-4 and TRBJ1-1; weak D call: TRBD1 (5 bases). V lost 6 bases to trimming and J lost 7 bases, with 15 bases between them. The CDR3 runs 13 residues.

The V and J genes are TRBV5-1 and TRBJ1-1; D gene ambiguous. Trimming stripped 4 bases from V and 7 bases from J, with 17 bases between. The germline CDR1 and CDR2 sequences are SGHRS and YFSETQ. The CDR3 contains 14 residues. The CDR3 nucleotides are TGCGCCAGCAGCCGTAAGACCCGGGGAGATGAAGCTTTCTTT. It codes for CASSRKTRGDEAFF. The full variable domain, its missing parts supplied by reference TRBV5-1 and TRBJ1-1, is KAGVTQTPRYLIKTRGQQVTLSCSPISGHRSVSWYQQTPGQGLQFLFEYFSETQRNKGNFPGRFSGRQFSNSRSEMNVSTLELGDSALYLCASSRKTRGDEAFFGQGTRLTVV.

CDR3: CASSTGTGELKSNQETQYF. The CDR3 coding sequence is TGTGCCAGCAGCACCGGGACAGGGGAGCTAAAATCGAATCAAGAGACCCAGTACTTC. This chain links TRBV7-2 with TRBJ2-5; 10 bases map to TRBD1. The CDR3 length is 19 residues. The trim removed 5 bases at V and 2 bases at J, leaving 17 bases unmatched. From germline, CDR1 is SGHTA and CDR2 FQGNSA.

The chain has TRBV4-2 and TRBJ1-2; TRBD1 agrees at 7 bases. Trimming cost V 4 bases and J 8 bases; bases outside gene matches: 16. Germline-derived CDR1 and CDR2 are LGHNA and YNFKEQ. The CDR3 spans 16 residues. The CDR3 spells CASSPTAGQVVLGYTF. CDR3 DNA sequence: TGTGCCAGCAGCCCAACCGCCGGACAGGTCGTATTAGGCTACACCTTC.

This clone was recorded once. V and J are TRBV15 and TRBJ2-7; D possibly corresponds to TRBD1 (5 bases). The CDR3 length is 19 residues. Germline V gene data show CDR1 as LNHNV and CDR2 as YYDKDF (reference sequence). V was pared by 0 bases and J by 1 base, with 22 bases between. In DNA form, the CDR3 reads TGTGCCACCAGCAGAGAGCCTAGGGGATCCCGAAGCAGATCCTACGAGCAGTACTTC. Translated: CATSREPRGSRSRSYEQYF.

This sequence joins TRBV7-9 and TRBJ2-7; the D gene is possibly TRBD1 (5 bases). The V end was cut by 4 bases, the J end by 2 bases, with 12 bases between. Germline CDR1 SEHNR, CDR2 FQNEAQ (reference sequence). This CDR3 comprises 14 residues. The CDR3 loop reads CASSSHRLPYEQYF. Here the CDR3 DNA reads TGTGCCAGCAGCTCCCACAGGTTGCCCTACGAGCAGTACTTC. Variable domain in full (rest from reference TRBV7-9 and TRBJ2-7): DTGVSQNPRHKITKRGQNVTFRCDPISEHNRLYWYRQTLGQGPEFLTYFQNEAQLEKSRLLSDRFSAERPKGSFSTLEIQRTEQGDSAMYLCASSSHRLPYEQYFGPGTRLTVT.

This clone was observed a few times. The gene calls are TRBV12-3 or TRBV12-4 and TRBJ2-2; D is ambiguous. The CDR3 sequence is 13 residues long. V dropped 5 bases and J dropped 4 bases, with 8 bases sitting between them. The CDR3 DNA reads TGTGCCAGCAGTAAATTTCGCACCGGGGAGCTGTTTTTT. Its protein product is CASSKFRTGELFF.

This chain joins TRBV18 and TRBJ1-5; 12 bases agree with TRBD1. The CDR3 totals 15 residues. V dropped 5 bases and J dropped 2; count of bases not matched to a gene: 1. Germline-derived CDR1 and CDR2 are KGHSH and LQKENI. CDR3 bases: TGTGCCAGCTCAGGGACAGGGGGCGGCAATCAGCCCCAGCATTTT. Its protein product is CASSGTGGGNQPQHF. The full variable domain, in which reference TRBV18 and TRBJ1-5 provide the parts outside the CDR3, is NAGVMQNPRHLVRRRGQEARLRCSPMKGHSHVYWYRQLPEEGLKFMVYLQKENIIDESGMPKERFSAEFPKEGPSILRIQQVVRGDSAAYFCASSGTGGGNQPQHFGDGTRLSIL.

The chain employs TRBV29-1 and TRBJ2-2, with no clear D. Looked up from germline, CDR1 is SQVTM and CDR2 is ANQGSEA. The CDR3 totals 11 residues. Trimming removed 5 bases at V and 7 bases at J, with 8 bases between. This CDR3 is CSVMGSGELFF. In nucleotides, the CDR3 is TGCAGCGTTATGGGCAGCGGGGAGCTGTTTTTT.

This chain joins TRBV5-4 and TRBJ2-1; D is unresolved. The CDR3 covers 12 residues. Germline CDR1 SGHNT, CDR2 YYREEE (reference sequence). Trimming left V 1 base short and J 7 bases short, with 6 bases between. CDR3 region: CASSLTLNEQFF. For the CDR3, the DNA is TGTGCCAGCAGCTTGACTCTTAATGAGCAGTTCTTC.

The chain is built from TRBV19 and TRBJ1-6; 9 nucleotides align to TRBD1. The CDR3 sequence is 15 residues long. V lost 6 bases and J lost 5; bases outside the gene matches: 5. The germline gives CDR1 LNHDA, CDR2 SQIVND (reference sequence). The CDR3 sequence is CASSADRGDNSPLHF. DNA for the CDR3: TGTGCCAGTAGCGCGGACAGGGGCGATAATTCACCCCTCCACTTT.

The chain has TRBV18 and TRBJ1-2; D call uncertain. CDR1 and CDR2 from the germline V gene are KGHSH and LQKENI. The CDR3 totals 13 residues. The V gene lost 3 bases and the J gene lost 8 bases, with 13 bases spanning the gap. CDR3 residues: CASSPEILRGYTF. The CDR3 bases are TGTGCCAGCTCACCGGAGATCCTTAGGGGCTACACCTTC.

The V gene is TRBV19, the J gene TRBJ2-1, with a possible D match to TRBD2 (6 bases). The germline CDR1 and CDR2 sequences are LNHDA and SQIVND (reference sequence). Trimming left V 5 bases short and J 4 bases short, with 9 bases between. CDR3 length: 13 amino acids. CDR3 in DNA: TGTGCCAGTAGTGGGGGACTTTACAATGAGCAGTTCTTC. Translation: CASSGGLYNEQFF.

V gene TRBV19 combines with J gene TRBJ1-3; 7 bases line up with TRBD1. The trim removed 4 bases at V and 0 bases at J, leaving 6 bases unmatched. The germline V gene has CDR1 LNHDA and CDR2 SQIVND (reference sequence). This CDR3 spans 16 amino acids. This chain's CDR3 is CASSTGTAPSGNTIYF. In DNA form, the CDR3 reads TGTGCCAGTAGTACCGGGACAGCTCCCTCTGGAAACACCATATATTTT. The full variable domain, rest sourced from reference TRBV19 and TRBJ1-3, is DGGITQSPKYLFRKEGQNVTLSCEQNLNHDAMYWYRQDPGQGLRLIYYSQIVNDFQKGDIAEGYSVSREKKESFPLTVTSAQKNPTAFYLCASSTGTAPSGNTIYFGEGSWLTVV.